This is a list of T cell receptor beta chains from one sample in a study of regulatory T cells in long-lasting Graves disease. TCRdb re-derived calls from the multiplex PCR reads in MiXCR, one entry per CDR3 protein. The sample contains around 400,000 distinct CDR3 sequences, roughly 15% of which appear only once. The sample was also reused in another study, on T cells in Graves' hyperthyroidism and ophthalmopathy.

This specimen was peripheral blood mononuclear cells (PBMCs), taken at new diagnosis, from a patient treated with antithyroid drugs. The receptors originated from a woman aged 40 to 50 with Graves disease. Both conserved end residues are trimmed from each CDR3. Fields, in order: clone size, J gene, V gene, CDR3 protein. A clone size is listed for some rows: how often the clone was seen (once, few, many), or a class if it is expanded.

>NA|TRBJ1-1|TRBV29-1
SVLHSRTEAF
>many|TRBJ2-1|TRBV19
ASSAGQGADEQF
>few|TRBJ1-2|TRBV27
ASSFLGQGAYGYT
>many|TRBJ1-1|TRBV28
ASRGTAFMNTEAF
>NA|TRBJ1-5|TRBV28
ASYAAGSNQPQH
>few|TRBJ2-3|TRBV5-4
ASSLAGTSGSTQY
>NA|TRBJ2-7|TRBV20-1
SARNYRTSGGTYEQY
>NA|TRBJ2-1|TRBV12-3/TRBV12-4
ASSFSVSCDEQF
>many|TRBJ2-3|TRBV30
AWSPRRDTQY
>many|TRBJ2-2|TRBV30
AWMGTGELF
>many|TRBJ2-1|TRBV3-1
ASSQGTGAYNEQF
>many|TRBJ1-1|TRBV30
AWKWTGTEAF
>many|TRBJ2-2|TRBV3-1
ASSQDGGSFTGELF
>many|TRBJ1-1|TRBV19
ASSIMDGGTEAF
>many|TRBJ2-1|TRBV3-1
ASTQWKGRNEQF
>NA|TRBJ1-3|TRBV18
ASSPGEALSSGNTIY